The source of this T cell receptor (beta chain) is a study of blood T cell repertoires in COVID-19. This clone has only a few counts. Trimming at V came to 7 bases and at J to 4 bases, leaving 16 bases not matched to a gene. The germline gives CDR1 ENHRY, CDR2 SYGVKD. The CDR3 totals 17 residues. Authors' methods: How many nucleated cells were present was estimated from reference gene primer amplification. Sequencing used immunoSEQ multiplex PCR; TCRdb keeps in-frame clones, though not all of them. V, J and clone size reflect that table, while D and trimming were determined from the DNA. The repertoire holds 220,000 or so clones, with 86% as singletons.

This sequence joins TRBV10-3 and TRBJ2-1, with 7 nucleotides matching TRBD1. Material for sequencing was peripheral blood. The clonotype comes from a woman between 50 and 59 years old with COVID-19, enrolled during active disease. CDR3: CAITDQIPGTAYNEQFF. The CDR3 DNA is TGTGCCATCACCGACCAGATACCCGGGACAGCTTACAATGAGCAGTTCTTC.